These 25 T cell receptor beta chains share one sample of origin, sequenced in a study of blood T cell repertoires in COVID-19. Repertoires were generated with immunoSEQ multiplex PCR, while TCRdb's copy carries only in-frame clones and drops some. In the table there are about 69,000 clones, around 85% of which are singletons. Material: peripheral blood. Source of these receptors: a man in his forties or fifties with COVID-19, enrolled during active disease.

The chain employs TRBV21-1 and TRBJ1-2; TRBD1 is the table's D call, not checked against the DNA. TRBV21-1 is tagged as a pseudogene. CDR3 length equals 13 residues. This CDR3 is CASTRGTGVGYTF. CDR3 nucleotide sequence: TGTGCCAGCACCCGAGGGACAGGGGTTGGCTACACCTTC.

J is TRBJ1-6 and V is TRBV27; weak D call: TRBD1 (6 bases). The V and J ends lost 8 bases and 0 bases respectively, with 17 bases between them. The CDR3 is made up of 17 amino acids. The germline V gene encodes CDR1 MNHEY and CDR2 SMNVEV (reference sequence). CDR3: CASEDRVDDSYNSPLHF. DNA of the CDR3: TGTGCCAGCGAGGACAGAGTCGACGACTCCTATAATTCACCCCTCCACTTT.

V gene TRBV10-1 combines with J gene TRBJ2-1; 7 bases match TRBD1. V trimming: 4 bases; J trimming: 4 bases; junction bases outside the gene matches: 7. This CDR3 spans 15 amino acids. CDR1 WNHNN and CDR2 SYGVQD come from the germline V gene (reference sequence). The CDR3 here is CASSGPADRYNEQFF. DNA for the CDR3: TGCGCCAGCAGTGGGCCAGCGGACAGGTACAATGAGCAGTTCTTC.

CDR3 DNA sequence: TGTGCCAGCAGCTTAGGAGCGGGTACAGATACGCAGTATTTT. Translation: CASSLGAGTDTQYF. This rearrangement joins TRBV7-2 to TRBJ2-3; possibly TRBD2 for D (6 bases). This CDR3 has 14 amino acids. Germline loops: CDR1 SGHTA, CDR2 FQGNSA. Trimming removed 1 base from V and 3 bases from J, with 8 bases in between.

V gene TRBV12-3 or TRBV12-4 combines with J gene TRBJ2-7, with unresolved D. CDR3 length equals 12 residues. V lost 3 bases and J lost 3, with 6 bases in between. CDR3 residues: CASSFKNYEQYF. CDR3 nucleotides: TGTGCCAGCAGTTTCAAAAACTACGAGCAGTACTTC.

This clone was seen just once. The V call is TRBV28, the J call TRBJ1-2; the D gene is possibly TRBD1 (5 bases). The V and J ends lost 6 bases and 3 bases respectively, with 11 bases between them. Germline CDR1 MDHEN, CDR2 SYDVKM. This CDR3 has 13 amino acids. CDR3 loop: CASSNQGDYGYTF. The CDR3 nucleotides are TGTGCCAGCAGCAACCAGGGTGACTATGGCTACACCTTC.

The CDR3 sequence: CASSLDPGGYEQFF. Here the CDR3 DNA reads TGTGCCAGCAGCTTGGATCCGGGGGGGTATGAGCAGTTCTTC. This chain connects TRBV5-5 to TRBJ2-1; the match to TRBD2 covers 8 bases. Per the germline V gene, CDR1 is SGHKS and CDR2 is YYEKEE (reference sequence). This CDR3 has 14 residues. V shed 0 bases and J 8 bases; nucleotides not matched to a gene: 4.

V usage is TRBV5-1 and J usage is TRBJ1-1; D is uncertain. Germline loops: CDR1 SGHRS, CDR2 YFSETQ. The CDR3 runs 13 residues. The V end lost 0 bases, the J end lost 7 bases, and 10 bases lay between the germline ends. The CDR3 region has the DNA TGCGCCAGCAGCTTGGGACAAACCAATGAAGCTTTCTTT. Translation gives CASSLGQTNEAFF.

V is TRBV28 and J is TRBJ2-3; D uncertain. This CDR3 region has 12 residues. Germline-derived CDR1 and CDR2 are MDHEN and SYDVKM. The ends were cut back, 6 bases at V and 6 bases at J, with 10 bases in the middle. The CDR3 region has the DNA TGTGCCAGCAGACTCAAGTTTGATACGCAGTATTTT. The encoded protein is CASRLKFDTQYF. The full variable domain, with the rest looked up from reference TRBV28 and TRBJ2-3, is DVKVTQSSRYLVKRTGEKVFLECVQDMDHENMFWYRQDPGLGLRLIYFSYDVKMKEKGDIPEGYSVSREKKERFSLILESASTNQTSMYLCASRLKFDTQYFGPGTRLTVL.

This clone came up once. CDR3: CATSTSDRQETQYF. CDR3 sequence (DNA): TGTGCCACCAGCACTAGCGACCGCCAAGAGACCCAGTACTTC. The rearrangement links TRBV15 to TRBJ2-5, with D possibly TRBD2 on 6 matching bases. This CDR3 contains 14 residues. Per the germline V gene, CDR1 is LNHNV and CDR2 is YYDKDF (reference sequence). The ends were cut back, 4 bases at V and 1 base at J, with 10 bases in the middle.

This chain links TRBV6-6 with TRBJ1-1; TRBD1 matches 7 bases. This CDR3 has 16 residues. Germline V gene data show CDR1 as MNHNY and CDR2 as SVGAGI (reference sequence). Trimming at V came to 5 bases and at J to 4 bases, leaving 13 bases not matched to a gene. CDR3 residues: CASSATGLEWSTEAFF. CDR3 in DNA: TGTGCCAGCAGTGCGACAGGGTTGGAATGGTCCACTGAAGCTTTCTTT.

The chain is built from TRBV28 and TRBJ1-2; 10 bases agree with TRBD1. Germline V gene sequence: CDR1 MDHEN, CDR2 SYDVKM. The CDR3 is made up of 13 amino acids. V lost 7 bases to trimming and J lost 7 bases; unmatched junction nucleotides: 6. CDR3 region: CASNDRGPSGYTF. The CDR3 DNA follows: TGTGCCAGCAACGACAGGGGGCCCTCTGGCTACACCTTC.

The V gene is TRBV3-1 (or the pseudogene TRBV3-2), the J gene TRBJ1-2, with D tentatively TRBD1 (5 bases). This CDR3 has 11 residues. V lost 9 bases to trimming and J lost 5 bases, with 10 bases between them. In germline, CDR1 is LGHDT, CDR2 YNNKEL (reference sequence). In DNA form, the CDR3 reads TGTGCCAGTACGGGGGGGTATGGCTACACCTTC. This codes for CASTGGYGYTF.

The chain recombines TRBV7-9 with TRBJ2-7, with TRBD2 identical over 8 bases. Germline CDR1 and CDR2: SEHNR and FQNEAQ (reference sequence). J gave up 3 bases and V 6 bases, and 10 bases lay outside the gene matches. The CDR3 covers 15 residues. CDR3: CASSPGVAGFYEQYF. In DNA form, the CDR3 reads TGTGCCAGCAGTCCTGGGGTAGCGGGGTTCTACGAGCAGTACTTC.

CDR3 coding DNA: TGTGCCAGCAGTACCCGGGTATTTGGAAACACCATATATTTT. Translation gives CASSTRVFGNTIYF. This chain links TRBV6-5 with TRBJ1-3; D not certain. Germline V lookup: CDR1 MNHEY, CDR2 SVGAGI. The CDR3 covers 14 residues. With 5 bases removed from V and 3 bases from J, the gap between germline ends came to 11 bases.

The chain employs TRBV30 and TRBJ2-7; 11 bases map to TRBD2. The CDR3 runs 17 residues. Trimming cost V 2 bases and J 3 bases; bases outside gene matches: 12. Germline lookup yields CDR1 GTSNPN and CDR2 SVGIG (reference sequence). The CDR3 spells CAWSKGTAGTSGYEQYF. Here the CDR3 DNA reads TGTGCCTGGAGTAAGGGAACCGCCGGGACTAGCGGCTACGAGCAGTACTTC.

The J gene is TRBJ2-7, the V gene TRBV30; 10 bases fit TRBD2. Germline V lookup: CDR1 GTSNPN, CDR2 SVGIG (reference sequence). J lost 2 bases, V lost 1 base, and 2 bases had no gene match. The CDR3 spans 14 residues. CDR3 coding DNA: TGTGCCTGGAGTGCGGGACTAGCGACCTACGAGCAGTACTTC. As protein: CAWSAGLATYEQYF. Full variable domain (outside the CDR3, taken from reference TRBV30 and TRBJ2-7): SQTIHQWPATLVQPVGSPLSLECTVEGTSNPNLYWYRQAAGRGLQLLFYSVGIGQISSEVPQNLSASRPQDRQFILSSKKLLLSDSGFYLCAWSAGLATYEQYFGPGTRLTVT.

This chain links TRBV11-2 with TRBJ2-5, with a weak D call TRBD2 (5 bases). Trimming pared 2 bases from V and 1 base from J, leaving 8 bases between. This CDR3 is 14 amino acids long. Germline V lookup: CDR1 SGHAT, CDR2 FQNNGV. CDR3 region: CASSLWRSQETQYF. The CDR3 DNA reads as TGTGCCAGCAGCTTATGGAGGAGCCAAGAGACCCAGTACTTC.

CDR3 loop: CAWSAISRDRGPGNTIYF. CDR3 coding DNA: TGTGCCTGGAGTGCCATCTCCCGGGACAGGGGGCCAGGAAACACCATATATTTT. The V call is TRBV30, the J call TRBJ1-3; TRBD1 aligns across 12 bases. The CDR3 totals 18 residues. From germline, CDR1 is GTSNPN and CDR2 SVGIG (reference sequence). After removal of 1 base from V and 4 bases from J, the junction contained 11 bases not matched to a gene. The full variable domain, rest sourced from reference TRBV30 and TRBJ1-3, is SQTIHQWPATLVQPVGSPLSLECTVEGTSNPNLYWYRQAAGRGLQLLFYSVGIGQISSEVPQNLSASRPQDRQFILSSKKLLLSDSGFYLCAWSAISRDRGPGNTIYFGEGSWLTVV.

The chain carries TRBV5-6 and TRBJ2-1; 12 bases line up with TRBD2. Unmatched junction bases numbered 4, after V lost 3 bases and J lost 0 bases. From germline, CDR1 is SGHDT and CDR2 YYEEEE. The CDR3 contains 17 residues. In nucleotides, the CDR3 is TGTGCCAGCAGCTCTAGCGGGGGGGCCGTCTCCTACAATGAGCAGTTCTTC. Translation gives CASSSSGGAVSYNEQFF.

The V call is TRBV11-2, the J call TRBJ2-3; 8 bases align to TRBD1. CDR1 SGHAT and CDR2 FQNNGV come from the germline V gene. V dropped 4 bases and J dropped 5; count of bases not matched to a gene: 5. This CDR3 has 14 residues. CDR3 protein: CASSSSTGGDTQYF. The CDR3 DNA reads as TGTGCCAGCAGCTCGTCCACAGGGGGAGATACGCAGTATTTT. The full variable domain, rest sourced from reference TRBV11-2 and TRBJ2-3, is EAGVAQSPRYKIIEKRQSVAFWCNPISGHATLYWYQQILGQGPKLLIQFQNNGVVDDSQLPKDRFSAERLKGVDSTLKIQPAKLEDSAVYLCASSSSTGGDTQYFGPGTRLTVL.

The chain has TRBV5-5 and TRBJ2-5, with D possibly matching TRBD2 (6 bases). In germline, CDR1 is SGHKS, CDR2 YYEKEE (reference sequence). There are 15 residues in the CDR3. V was cut by 4 bases and J by 7 bases, with 20 bases left in between. CDR3 sequence: CASSKSTSSGGTQYF. The CDR3 bases are TGTGCCAGCAGCAAGTCGACTAGTTCCGGTGGGACCCAGTACTTC.

The chain uses TRBV2 and TRBJ1-1; 10 nucleotides line up with TRBD1. The length of the CDR3 is 16 residues. Germline CDR1 is SNHLY and CDR2 is FYNNEI. V lost 5 bases and J lost 9; bases outside the gene matches: 15. The CDR3 sequence: CASSFWTGGQTFKAFF. The DNA for the CDR3 is TGTGCCAGCAGTTTTTGGACAGGGGGACAAACCTTTAAAGCTTTCTTT.

The rearrangement uses TRBV29-1 and TRBJ2-1, with a weak D call TRBD1 (6 bases). V lost 7 bases, J lost 0 bases, and 16 bases lay in between. Germline V lookup: CDR1 SQVTM, CDR2 ANQGSEA. The CDR3 has 15 amino acids. The CDR3 bases are TGCAGCGCTCAATCGGGCAGGGGCTCCTACAATGAGCAGTTCTTC. This encodes CSAQSGRGSYNEQFF.

The chain uses TRBV11-3 and TRBJ2-7; 8 bases map to TRBD1. The CDR3 totals 18 residues. V lost 5 bases and J lost 6; bases outside the gene matches: 21. Germline V CDR1 and CDR2: SGHNT, YENEEA. The chain's CDR3 is CASSPAEAGGAKLGEQYF. DNA of the CDR3: TGTGCCAGCAGCCCAGCTGAGGCAGGGGGCGCGAAGCTAGGCGAGCAGTACTTC.